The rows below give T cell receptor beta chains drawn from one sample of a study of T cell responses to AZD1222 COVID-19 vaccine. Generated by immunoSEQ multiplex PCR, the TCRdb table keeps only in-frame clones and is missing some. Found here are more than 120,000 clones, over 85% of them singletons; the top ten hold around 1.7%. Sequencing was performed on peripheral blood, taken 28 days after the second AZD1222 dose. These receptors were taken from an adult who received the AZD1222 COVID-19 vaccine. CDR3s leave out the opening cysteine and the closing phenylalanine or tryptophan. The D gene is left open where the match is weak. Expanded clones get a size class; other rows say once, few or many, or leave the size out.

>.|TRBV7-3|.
ASSTPGLYTQY
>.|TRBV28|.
ASSFFRGTVDSRYTEAF
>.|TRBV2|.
EAGKRTTYNEQF
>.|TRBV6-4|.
ASKSRWDSNQPQH
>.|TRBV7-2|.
ASSHARGANTGELF
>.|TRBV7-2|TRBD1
ASSAGGSPGNTIY
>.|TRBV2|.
ASTHGGKGKY
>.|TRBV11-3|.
ASSLAENIQY
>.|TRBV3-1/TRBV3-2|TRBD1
ASTREGGWDGYT
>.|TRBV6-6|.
ASNPARSGTEAF
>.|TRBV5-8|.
ASSSRGAKAYNSPLH
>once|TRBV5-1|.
ASSGTEGPGNEQF
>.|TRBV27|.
ASGGLNANTGELF
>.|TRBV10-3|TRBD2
AISTGTSGRNQETQY
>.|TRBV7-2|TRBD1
ASSLRFGTGYNEQF
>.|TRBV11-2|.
ASSLFPKGDRNTEAF
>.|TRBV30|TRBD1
AWSKGQPSVGEQY
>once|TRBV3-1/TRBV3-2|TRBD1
ASSQGGDRGQPNYGYT
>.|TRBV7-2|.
ASSPDGELLPANEKLF
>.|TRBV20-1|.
SATRQAEAF
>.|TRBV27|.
ASSLSGVNSPLH
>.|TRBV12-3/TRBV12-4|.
ASGSEQF
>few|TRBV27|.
ASRYNQVGRDRYGYT
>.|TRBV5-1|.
ASSFTAKNTEAF
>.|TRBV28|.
ASTTGGNQPQH
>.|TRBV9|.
ASSGDSSSYNEQF
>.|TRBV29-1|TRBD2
SVILSGAYDDSYEQY
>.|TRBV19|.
ASSISGKDSALH
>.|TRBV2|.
ASTENNEQF
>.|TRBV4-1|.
ASSQTPEYEQY